Described below is a single T cell receptor beta chain sequence and its context. This clonotype was found many times. Its specific antigen is unknown. Per-base quality was not reported, and no clone a single base away is much larger than it. Amplification of TCR beta CDR3 regions was carried out from RNA transcripts. For the first round of RT-PCR on the TCR CDR3, the HTBI primer set was used together with the Qiagen OneStep RT-PCR kit. A second multiplex PCR round built the libraries, followed by size selection and purification. The libraries were sequenced on an Illumina HiSeq2000 using paired-end 100 bp reads. Regarding the original processing steps: SOAPnuke was used to process the raw data, throwing out any read that contained adapters or uncalled bases, had a mean Phred below 15, or lacked an exact constant-primer or identifier match. High-quality paired reads were merged with COPE v1.2.5, and unique nucleotide sequences were defined as clonotypes. MiTCR v1.1 was used to align the clonotypes against IMGT TRBV, TRBD and TRBJ reference segments. The analysis was restricted to V-J combinations with a frequency above 0.0001, which together covered about 99% of the repertoires. The TCS score was defined as the ratio of F50 (clonal expansion) to E x V (chaos), calculated using BLOSUM62-based TCRdist between CDR3 peptides within each V-J. Welch's t-statistics and random forest reduced fewer than 550 V-J features to under 15, which were used in a naive Bayes classifier (R e1071). Through fastp at Q25 and MiXCR, TCRdb rebuilt clones from the public reads, retaining in-frame beta chains. Rows matching on CDR3 protein sequence are summarized as one entry with the most common DNA and genes. TCRdb, not the authors, supplied the V and J calls. Present in this sample are approximately 570,000 distinct CDR3 sequences, about 20% of which were seen just once. The ten top clones hold about 45% of the sample.

Ophthalmopathy patients had moderately to severely active disease, Clinical Activity Score of at least 3, NOSPECS grade of at least 4, and duration under 3 months. Exclusion was applied to patients with uncontrolled infections, other autoimmune diseases, pregnancy or lactation. Diagnoses relied on clinical symptoms, serum thyroxine and TRAb, thyroid ultrasound and orbital computed tomography. PBMCs were isolated from 10 ml of fresh peripheral blood by Ficoll-Paque density gradient centrifugation. Total RNA was extracted with Trizol reagent, and quality was checked on an Agilent 2100 Bioanalyzer. This specimen comes from a study of T cells in Graves' hyperthyroidism and ophthalmopathy (dated by TCRdb to about 2019). For context, the study as a whole: Peripheral blood samples were taken at initial diagnosis, before any treatment was given. Following sampling, methimazole starting at 30 mg daily was given to hyperthyroidism patients, and high-dose intravenous methylprednisolone was given to ophthalmopathy patients. According to the paper, TCR Vbeta CDR3 sequencing was carried out on approximately 140 peripheral blood samples, which came from fewer than 50 ophthalmopathy, 70 to 80 hyperthyroidism and 17 progressor patients. For training and testing, the 80 to 100 patients in the discovery cohort were randomly divided in a 7:3 ratio. The study also compared thyroid tissue and blood T-cell repertoires from about six Graves' hyperthyroidism patients. Whether ophthalmopathy could be predicted prospectively was tested in an independent validation cohort made up of 18 to 20 hyperthyroidism patients plus 17 patients who later progressed to ophthalmopathy. TCR V-J signatures able to tell the groups apart were searched for in a discovery cohort of 100 patients, of whom roughly 42 had Graves' ophthalmopathy and some 60 had stable Graves' hyperthyroidism.

Unmatched junction bases come to 20, with V trimmed by 8 bases and J by 4 bases. Measured from the cysteine to the phenylalanine, the CDR3 is 19 residues long. Of all the DNA, just the CDR3 is kept, 57 bases in frame from base 1. CDR1 is given as MNHNS and CDR2 as SASEGT, both from the germline V gene. Broader findings and caveats from the paper: During validation, the model predicted progression to ophthalmopathy a median of roughly 7.1 months ahead of onset, with roughly 65% sensitivity and about 75% specificity. Most expanded thyroid clonotypes (frequency above 0.001) were also detected in blood, suggesting blood repertoires may reflect thyroid immune responses. Sample size was not statistically predetermined, and blinding of investigators to group allocation was not performed. Ophthalmopathy was separated from stable hyperthyroidism by a 13 V-J signature model, with approximately 89% sensitivity and roughly 81% specificity obtained in cross-validation and 80%/75% obtained in testing.

The receptor comes from a man aged 40-55 years with Graves' ophthalmopathy. The sample comprised blood. Rearrangement joined TRBV6-1 to TRBJ2-1; 10 central nucleotides agree with TRBD1. The base sequence is TGTGCCAGCCTACAGGGGGACAGGGGAATCTCGGTCTCGTACAATGAGCAGTTCTTC. Translated, it gives CASLQGDRGISVSYNEQFF.